Detailed here is one TCR beta chain. Its target is unknown. Profiled with immunoSEQ multiplex PCR; TCRdb holds only in-frame clones, not every one. The profile covers around 99,000 clones, with 88% appearing a single time and roughly 4.9% taken by the ten largest. These data originate in a study of radiotherapy plus CTLA-4 blockade in lung cancer. About the research overall: Objective responses were recorded in around 18% of patients, with disease control recorded in 31%.

Participants had chemo-refractory metastatic non-small-cell lung cancer and were treated with focal radiation plus ipilimumab CTLA-4 blockade. The CDR3 runs to 20 residues. Germline trimming cut 7 bases from V and 3 bases from J; bases unmatched to any gene: 22. Germline CDR1 is SGHVS and CDR2 is FQNEAQ. Study-wide points: Among blood TCR repertoires after radiotherapy plus ipilimumab, tumor-derived clones expanded.

This chain uses TRBV7-8 with TRBJ2-7; 12 positions agree with TRBD2. This TCR was sampled from a human donor with non-small cell lung cancer that progressed on radiotherapy plus ipilimumab. Source: peripheral blood, taken from a patient treated with radiotherapy plus ipilimumab. The CDR3 sequence is CASTPTLRTSGTPRYYEQYF. CDR3 DNA sequence: TGTGCCAGCACCCCCACCCTTCGGACTAGCGGGACTCCCCGCTACTACGAGCAGTACTTC.